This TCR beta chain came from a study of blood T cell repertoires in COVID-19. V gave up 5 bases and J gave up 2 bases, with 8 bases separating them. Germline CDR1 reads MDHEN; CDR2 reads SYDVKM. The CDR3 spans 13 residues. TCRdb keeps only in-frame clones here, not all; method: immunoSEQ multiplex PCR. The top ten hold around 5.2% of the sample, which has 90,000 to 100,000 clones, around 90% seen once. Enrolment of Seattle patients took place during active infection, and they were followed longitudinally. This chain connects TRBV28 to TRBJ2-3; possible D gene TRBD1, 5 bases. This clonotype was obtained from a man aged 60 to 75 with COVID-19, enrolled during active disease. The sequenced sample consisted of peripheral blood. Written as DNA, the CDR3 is TGTGCCAGCAGTGAGACAGTCACAGATACGCAGTATTTT. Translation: CASSETVTDTQYF.